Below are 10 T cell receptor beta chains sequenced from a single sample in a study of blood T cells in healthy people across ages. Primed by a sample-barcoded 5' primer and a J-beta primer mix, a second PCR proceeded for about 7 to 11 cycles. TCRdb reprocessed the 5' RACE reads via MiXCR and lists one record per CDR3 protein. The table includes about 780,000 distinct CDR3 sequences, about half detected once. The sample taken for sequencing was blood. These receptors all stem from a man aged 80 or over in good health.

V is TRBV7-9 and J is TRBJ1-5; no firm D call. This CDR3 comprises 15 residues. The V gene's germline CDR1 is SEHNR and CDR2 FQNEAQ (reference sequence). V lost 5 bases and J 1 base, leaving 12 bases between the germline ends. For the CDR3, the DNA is TGTGCCAGCAGCCCCCTAAGGGTCAGCAATCAGCCCCAGCATTTT. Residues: CASSPLRVSNQPQHF.

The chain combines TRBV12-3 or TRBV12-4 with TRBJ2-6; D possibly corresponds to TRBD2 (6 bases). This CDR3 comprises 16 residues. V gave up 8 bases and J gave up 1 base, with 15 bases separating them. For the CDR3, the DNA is TGTGCCAGCGGAGGGGTGGTTGTGTCTGGGGCCAACGTCCTGACTTTC. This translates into CASGGVVVSGANVLTF.

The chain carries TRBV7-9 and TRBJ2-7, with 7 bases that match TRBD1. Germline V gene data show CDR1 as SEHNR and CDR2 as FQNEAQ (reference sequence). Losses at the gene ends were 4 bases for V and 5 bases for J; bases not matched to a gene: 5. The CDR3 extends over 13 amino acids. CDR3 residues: CASSWGQKDEQYF. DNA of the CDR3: TGTGCCAGCAGCTGGGGACAGAAGGACGAGCAGTACTTC.

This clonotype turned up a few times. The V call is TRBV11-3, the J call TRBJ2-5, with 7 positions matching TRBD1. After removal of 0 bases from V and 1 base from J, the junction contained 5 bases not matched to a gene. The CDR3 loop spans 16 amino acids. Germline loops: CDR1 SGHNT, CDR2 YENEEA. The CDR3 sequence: CASSLEGTDVQETQYF. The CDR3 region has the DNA TGTGCCAGCAGCTTAGAGGGGACAGACGTCCAAGAGACCCAGTACTTC.

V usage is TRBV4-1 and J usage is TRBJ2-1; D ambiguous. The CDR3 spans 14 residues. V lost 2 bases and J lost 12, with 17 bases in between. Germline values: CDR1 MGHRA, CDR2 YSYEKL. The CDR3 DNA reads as TGCGCCAGCAGCCAAATTGGTAGGGCAATGGTGCAGTTCTTC. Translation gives CASSQIGRAMVQFF.

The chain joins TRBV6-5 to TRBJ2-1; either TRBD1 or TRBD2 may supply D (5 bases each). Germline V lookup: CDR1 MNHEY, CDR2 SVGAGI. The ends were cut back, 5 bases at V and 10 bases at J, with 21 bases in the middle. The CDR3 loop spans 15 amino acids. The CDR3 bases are TGTGCCAGCAGTGAACCGGGACGGGGACCCTACGAGCAGTTCTTC. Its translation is CASSEPGRGPYEQFF.

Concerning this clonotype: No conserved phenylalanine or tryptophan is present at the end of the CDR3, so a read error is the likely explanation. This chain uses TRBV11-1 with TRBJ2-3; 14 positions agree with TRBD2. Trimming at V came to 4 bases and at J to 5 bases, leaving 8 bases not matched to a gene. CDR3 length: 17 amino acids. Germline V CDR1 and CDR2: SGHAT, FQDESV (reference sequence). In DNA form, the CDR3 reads TGTGCCAGCAGCTCGGGGACTAGCGGGAGCTTGGGAGATACGCAGTATCTT. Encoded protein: CASSSGTSGSLGDTQYL.

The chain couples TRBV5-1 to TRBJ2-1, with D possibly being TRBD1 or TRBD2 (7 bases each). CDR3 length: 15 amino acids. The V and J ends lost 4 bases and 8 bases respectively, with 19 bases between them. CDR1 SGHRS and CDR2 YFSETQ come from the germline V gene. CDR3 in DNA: TGCGCCAGCAGCCTACAGGGGAGGGGAGTGGATGAGCAGTTCTTC. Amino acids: CASSLQGRGVDEQFF.

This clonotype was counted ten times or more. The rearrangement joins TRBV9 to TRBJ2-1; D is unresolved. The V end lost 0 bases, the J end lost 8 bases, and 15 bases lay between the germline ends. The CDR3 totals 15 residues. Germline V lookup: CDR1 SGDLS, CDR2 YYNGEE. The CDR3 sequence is CASSVGHRVVDEQFF. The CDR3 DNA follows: TGTGCCAGCAGCGTAGGACACCGGGTCGTCGATGAGCAGTTCTTC.

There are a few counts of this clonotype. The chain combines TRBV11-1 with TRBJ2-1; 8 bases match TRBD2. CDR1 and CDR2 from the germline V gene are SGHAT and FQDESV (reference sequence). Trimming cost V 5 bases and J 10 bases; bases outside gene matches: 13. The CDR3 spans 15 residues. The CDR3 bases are TGTGCCAGCAGCCAACCGGGAGGCGGGGGGTTAGAGCAGTTCTTC. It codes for CASSQPGGGGLEQFF.